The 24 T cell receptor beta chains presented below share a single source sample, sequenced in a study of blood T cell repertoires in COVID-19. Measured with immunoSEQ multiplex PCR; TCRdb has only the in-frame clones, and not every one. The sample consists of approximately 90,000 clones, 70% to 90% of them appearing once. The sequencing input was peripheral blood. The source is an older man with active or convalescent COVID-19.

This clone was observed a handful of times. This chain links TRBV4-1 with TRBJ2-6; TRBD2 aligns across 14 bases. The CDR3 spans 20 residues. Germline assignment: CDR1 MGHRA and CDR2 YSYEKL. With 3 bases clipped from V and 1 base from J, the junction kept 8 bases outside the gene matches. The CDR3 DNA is TGCGCCAGCAGCCATACGGGGGGACTAGCGGGAGTGTCTGGGGCCAACGTCCTGACTTTC. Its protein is CASSHTGGLAGVSGANVLTF.

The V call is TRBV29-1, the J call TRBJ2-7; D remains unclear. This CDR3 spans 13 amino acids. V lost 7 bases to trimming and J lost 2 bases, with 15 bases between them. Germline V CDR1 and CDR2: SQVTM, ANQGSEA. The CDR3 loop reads CSARDGATYEQYF. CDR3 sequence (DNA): TGCAGCGCCCGAGATGGAGCTACCTACGAGCAGTACTTC.

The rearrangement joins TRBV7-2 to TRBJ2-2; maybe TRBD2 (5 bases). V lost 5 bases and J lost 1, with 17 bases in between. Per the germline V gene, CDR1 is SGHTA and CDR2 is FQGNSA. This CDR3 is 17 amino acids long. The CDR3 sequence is CASSLGKRGWNTGELFF. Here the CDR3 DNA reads TGTGCCAGCAGCCTAGGAAAGCGCGGGTGGAACACCGGGGAGCTGTTTTTT.

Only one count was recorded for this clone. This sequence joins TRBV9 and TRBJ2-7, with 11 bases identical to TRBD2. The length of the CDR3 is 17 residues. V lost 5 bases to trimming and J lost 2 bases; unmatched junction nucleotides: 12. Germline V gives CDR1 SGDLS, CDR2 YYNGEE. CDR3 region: CASSAGTSGSSPYEQYF. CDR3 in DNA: TGTGCCAGCAGTGCCGGGACTAGCGGTTCTTCCCCCTACGAGCAGTACTTC.

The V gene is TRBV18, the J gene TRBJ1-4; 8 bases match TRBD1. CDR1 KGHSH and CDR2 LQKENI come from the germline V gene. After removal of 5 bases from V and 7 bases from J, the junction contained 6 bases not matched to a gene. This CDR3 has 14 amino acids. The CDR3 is CASSFDRGVEKLFF. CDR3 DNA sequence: TGTGCCAGCTCATTCGACAGGGGAGTTGAAAAACTGTTTTTT.

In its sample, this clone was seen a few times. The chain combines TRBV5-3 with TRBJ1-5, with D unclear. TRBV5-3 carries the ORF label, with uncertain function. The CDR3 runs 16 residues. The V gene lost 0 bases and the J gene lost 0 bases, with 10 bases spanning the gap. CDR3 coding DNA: TGTGCCAGAAGCTTGGCGAGGAACAATAGCAATCAGCCCCAGCATTTT. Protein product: CARSLARNNSNQPQHF.

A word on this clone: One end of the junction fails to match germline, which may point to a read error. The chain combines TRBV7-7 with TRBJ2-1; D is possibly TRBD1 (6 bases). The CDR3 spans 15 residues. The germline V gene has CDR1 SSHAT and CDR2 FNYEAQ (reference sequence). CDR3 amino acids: CASSLAPGQDNEQFF. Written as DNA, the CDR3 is TGTGCTAGCAGCTTAGCTCCGGGACAAGACAATGAGCAGTTCTTC.

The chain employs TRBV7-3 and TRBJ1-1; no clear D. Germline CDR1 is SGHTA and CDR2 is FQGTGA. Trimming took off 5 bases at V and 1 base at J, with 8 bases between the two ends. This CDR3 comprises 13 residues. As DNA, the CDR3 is TGTGCCAGCAGCCGTCAGGAGAACACTGAAGCTTTCTTT. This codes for CASSRQENTEAFF.

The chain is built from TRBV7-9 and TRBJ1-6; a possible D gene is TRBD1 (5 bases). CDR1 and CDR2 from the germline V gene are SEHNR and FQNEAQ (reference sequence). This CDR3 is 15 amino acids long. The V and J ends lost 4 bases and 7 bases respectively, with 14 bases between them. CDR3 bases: TGTGCCAGCAGCTCCCCCGCGGGGGGGAATTCACCCCTCCACTTT. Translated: CASSSPAGGNSPLHF.

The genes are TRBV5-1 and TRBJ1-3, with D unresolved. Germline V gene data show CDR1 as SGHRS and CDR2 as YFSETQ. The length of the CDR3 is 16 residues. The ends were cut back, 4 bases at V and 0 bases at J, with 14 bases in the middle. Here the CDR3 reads CASSLTGVISGNTIYF. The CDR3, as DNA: TGCGCCAGCAGCCTAACCGGAGTGATCTCTGGAAACACCATATATTTT.

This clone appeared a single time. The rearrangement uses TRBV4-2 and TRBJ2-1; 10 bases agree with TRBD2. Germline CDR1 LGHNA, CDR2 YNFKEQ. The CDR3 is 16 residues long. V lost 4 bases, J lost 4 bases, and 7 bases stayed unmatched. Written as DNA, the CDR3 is TGTGCCAGCAGCCCCGAAGCGGGAGGGTCGTACAATGAGCAGTTCTTC. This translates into CASSPEAGGSYNEQFF.

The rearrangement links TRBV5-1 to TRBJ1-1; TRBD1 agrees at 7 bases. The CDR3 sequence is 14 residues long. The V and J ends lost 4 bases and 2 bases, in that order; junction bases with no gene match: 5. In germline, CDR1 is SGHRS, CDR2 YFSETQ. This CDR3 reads CASSGGQENTEAFF. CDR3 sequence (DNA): TGCGCCAGCAGCGGCGGACAGGAAAACACTGAAGCTTTCTTT.

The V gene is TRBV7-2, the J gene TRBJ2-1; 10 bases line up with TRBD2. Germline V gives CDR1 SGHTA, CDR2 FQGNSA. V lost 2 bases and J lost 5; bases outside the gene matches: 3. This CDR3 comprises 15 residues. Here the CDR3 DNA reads TGTGCCAGCAGCTTACTAGCGGGAGCGAACAATGAGCAGTTCTTC. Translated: CASSLLAGANNEQFF.

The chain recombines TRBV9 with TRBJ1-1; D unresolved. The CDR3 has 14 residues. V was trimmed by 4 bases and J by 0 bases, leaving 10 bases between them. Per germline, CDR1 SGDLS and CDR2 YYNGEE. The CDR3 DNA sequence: TGTGCCAGCAGCCCCTCGGGGATGAACACTGAAGCTTTCTTT. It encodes CASSPSGMNTEAFF.

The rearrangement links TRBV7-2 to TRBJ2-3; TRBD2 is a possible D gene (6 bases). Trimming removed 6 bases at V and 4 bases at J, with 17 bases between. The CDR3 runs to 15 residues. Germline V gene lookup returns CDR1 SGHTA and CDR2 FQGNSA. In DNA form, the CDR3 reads TGTGCCAGCAGGTCAGCGGGCGGGGATGCAGATACGCAGTATTTT. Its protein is CASRSAGGDADTQYF.

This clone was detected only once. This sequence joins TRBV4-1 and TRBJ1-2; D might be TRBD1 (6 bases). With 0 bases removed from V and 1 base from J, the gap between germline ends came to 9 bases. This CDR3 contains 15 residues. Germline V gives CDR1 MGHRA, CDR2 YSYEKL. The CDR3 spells CASSQDTGNNYGYTF. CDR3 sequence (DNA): TGCGCCAGCAGCCAAGATACAGGGAATAACTATGGCTACACCTTC.

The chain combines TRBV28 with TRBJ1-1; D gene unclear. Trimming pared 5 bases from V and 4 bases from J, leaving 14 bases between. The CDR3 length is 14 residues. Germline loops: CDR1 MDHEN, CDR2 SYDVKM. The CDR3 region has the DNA TGTGCCAGCAGTCCGATCACGAGGGCCACTGAAGCTTTCTTT. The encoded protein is CASSPITRATEAFF.

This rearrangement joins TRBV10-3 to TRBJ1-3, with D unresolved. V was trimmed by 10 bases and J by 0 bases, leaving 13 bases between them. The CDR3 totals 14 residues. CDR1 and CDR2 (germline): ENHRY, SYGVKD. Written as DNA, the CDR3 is TGTGCCACCGGTCACGGGAGCTCTGGAAACACCATATATTTT. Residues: CATGHGSSGNTIYF.

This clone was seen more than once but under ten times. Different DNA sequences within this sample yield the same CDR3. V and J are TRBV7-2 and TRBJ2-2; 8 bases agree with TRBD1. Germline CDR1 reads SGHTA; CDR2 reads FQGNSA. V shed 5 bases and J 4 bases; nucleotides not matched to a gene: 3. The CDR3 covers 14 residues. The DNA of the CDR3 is TGTGCCAGCAGCCTAACAGGGGGCACCGGGGAGCTGTTTTTT. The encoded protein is CASSLTGGTGELFF.

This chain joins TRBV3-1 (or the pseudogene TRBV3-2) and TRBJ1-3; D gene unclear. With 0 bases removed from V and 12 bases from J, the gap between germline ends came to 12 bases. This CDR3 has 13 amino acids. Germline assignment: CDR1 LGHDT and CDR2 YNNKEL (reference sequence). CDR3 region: CASSQDSQGGIYF. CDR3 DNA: TGTGCCAGCAGCCAAGACAGTCAAGGAGGCATATATTTT.

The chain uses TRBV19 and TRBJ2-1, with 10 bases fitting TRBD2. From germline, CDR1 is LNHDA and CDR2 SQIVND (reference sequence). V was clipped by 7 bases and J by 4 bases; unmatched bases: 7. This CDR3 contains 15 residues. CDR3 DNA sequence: TGTGCCAGTACCCCACTAGCGGGGTTATACAATGAGCAGTTCTTC. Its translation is CASTPLAGLYNEQFF.

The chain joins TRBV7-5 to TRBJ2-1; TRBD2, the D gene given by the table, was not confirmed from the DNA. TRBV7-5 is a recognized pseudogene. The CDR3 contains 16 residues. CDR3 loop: CARSRAGLAAYNEQFF. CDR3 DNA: TGTGCCAGAAGCCGCGCGGGACTAGCGGCCTACAATGAGCAGTTCTTC.

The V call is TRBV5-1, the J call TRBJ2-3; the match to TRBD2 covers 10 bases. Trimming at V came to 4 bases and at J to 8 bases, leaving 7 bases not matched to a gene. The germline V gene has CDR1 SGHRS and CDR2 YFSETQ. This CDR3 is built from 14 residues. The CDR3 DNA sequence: TGCGCCAGCAGCGGATCTAGCGGGAGCGCTACGCAGTATTTT. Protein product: CASSGSSGSATQYF.

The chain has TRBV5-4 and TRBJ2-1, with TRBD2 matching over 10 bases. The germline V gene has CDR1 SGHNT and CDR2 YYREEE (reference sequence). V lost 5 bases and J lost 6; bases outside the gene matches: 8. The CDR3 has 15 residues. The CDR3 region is CASRPPGLATNEQFF. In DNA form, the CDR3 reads TGTGCCAGCAGACCGCCGGGACTAGCGACCAATGAGCAGTTCTTC.